This T cell receptor (beta chain) was profiled in a study of shared clonotypes between healthy human individuals. Study-level findings and limits: Generation probabilities of non-shared clonotypes were lower (relative to those shared by all four donors).

CD45RO-negative, CCR7-positively selected cells formed the naive CD8 fraction, excluding terminally differentiated effector memory CD45RA+ cells. Healthy and HIV-negative, the adult donors had no recent acute infections or vaccinations. Among the donors, all were Caucasian adults who lived in Nashville, Tennessee. As regards this clone: Its antigen is as yet unknown.

CDR1 and CDR2 (germline): MNHNY, SVGAGI (reference sequence). The length of the CDR3 is 14 residues. V gave up 4 bases and J gave up 2 bases; unmatched junction bases: 3. Deep was the level at which the assay was run. Sequencing used immunoSEQ multiplex PCR; TCRdb keeps in-frame clones, though not all of them. The sample includes fewer than 1 million clones, about 96% of them seen just once. Sequencing was done on a sample of naive CD8+ T cells sorted from blood. The chain employs TRBV6-6 and TRBJ2-7; 9 bases agree with TRBD2. The sequence was collected from a man aged 25 to 40 in good health. The CDR3 DNA reads as TGTGCCAGCAGTTCTAGCGGGGCCGCCTACGAGCAGTACTTC. Residues: CASSSSGAAYEQYF.